This T cell receptor beta chain was recovered during a study of prognosis after radiotherapy for stage I lung cancer. In the study overall: In fourteen patients the disease was a newly diagnosed primary stage I lung tumor, whereas 5 or 6 had oligometastatic NSCLC following surgical resection of the primary tumor.

This clonotype was seen at least ten times. From genomic DNA, two-round multiplex PCR was used to amplify TCR beta CDR3. First-round PCR amplification was performed with primers specific to each TRBV and TRBJ gene. TCRdb reprocessed the multiplex PCR reads via MiXCR and lists one record per CDR3 protein. The sample comprises just under 20,000 distinct CDR3 sequences, roughly 26% of which are singletons, and 20% to 25% rests with the top ten. The CDR3 sequence is 13 residues long. Germline V gives CDR1 SGHRS, CDR2 YFSETQ. The trim removed 0 bases at V and 8 bases at J, leaving 0 bases unmatched. The sequence was collected from a donor over 45 with non-small cell lung cancer. The material sequenced was PBMCs, taken before or after stereotactic body radiation therapy (not recorded which). The V call is TRBV5-1, the J call TRBJ2-1; 9 positions agree with TRBD2. As DNA, the CDR3 is TGCGCCAGCAGCTTGGTAGCGGGAGATGAGCAGTTCTTC. Its translation: CASSLVAGDEQFF.